This T cell receptor (beta chain) was captured by sequencing in a study of early T cells in non-severe SARS-CoV-2 infection. Many counts were recorded for this clonotype. TCRdb analysed the 5' RACE reads with MiXCR anew, one entry per CDR3 protein. Among 30,000 to 35,000 distinct CDR3 sequences listed, roughly 7% were seen once. Sequenced input: whole blood. The source is an adult who was a healthcare worker with PCR-confirmed SARS-CoV-2 infection or an uninfected control (not recorded which).

CDR3 loop: CASSPGDEREMNEQFF. The CDR3 DNA follows: TGCGCCAGCAGCCCGGGGGACGAACGGGAGATGAATGAGCAGTTCTTC. The rearrangement uses TRBV5-1 and TRBJ2-1; a weak D match, TRBD2 (6 bases). The CDR3 sequence is 16 residues long. V was shortened by 4 bases and J by 7 bases, with 21 bases between the two germline ends. Per germline, CDR1 SGHRS and CDR2 YFSETQ.